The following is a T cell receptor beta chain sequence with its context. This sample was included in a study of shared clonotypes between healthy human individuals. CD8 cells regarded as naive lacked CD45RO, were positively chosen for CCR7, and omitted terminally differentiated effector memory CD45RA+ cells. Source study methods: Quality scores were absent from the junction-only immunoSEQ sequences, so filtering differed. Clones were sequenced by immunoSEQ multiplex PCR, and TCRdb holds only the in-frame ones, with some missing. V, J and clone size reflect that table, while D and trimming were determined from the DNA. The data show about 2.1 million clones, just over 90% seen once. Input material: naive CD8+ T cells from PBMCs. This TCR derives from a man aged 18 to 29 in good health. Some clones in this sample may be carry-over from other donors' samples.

CDR3 nucleotide sequence: TGTGCCAGCAGTAAGAGCTCCTACAATGAGCAGTTCTTC. It specifies CASSKSSYNEQFF. The rearrangement joins TRBV28 to TRBJ2-1; D remains unclear. The V end lost 5 bases, the J end lost 0 bases, and 5 bases lay between the germline ends. The length of the CDR3 is 13 residues. Germline V CDR1 and CDR2: MDHEN, SYDVKM.